This T cell receptor (beta chain) was found in a study of blood T cell repertoires in COVID-19. CDR1 is SGHNT, CDR2 YYREEE, per germline (reference sequence). CDR3 size: 14 residues. Trimming removed 4 bases at V and 8 bases at J, with 18 bases between. This table comes from immunoSEQ multiplex PCR, and its TCRdb copy is limited to in-frame clones, with some not included. The sample records about 200,000 clones, around 88% being singletons. This TCR was recovered from a man aged 35 to 55 with acute COVID-19. The chain employs TRBV5-4 and TRBJ1-1; D is perhaps TRBD1 (5 bases). Sample: PBMCs or T cells enriched from blood (not recorded which). CDR3 residues: CASSPGGGNLEAFF. The CDR3 bases are TGTGCCAGCAGCCCGGGGGGAGGAAACTTAGAAGCTTTCTTT.